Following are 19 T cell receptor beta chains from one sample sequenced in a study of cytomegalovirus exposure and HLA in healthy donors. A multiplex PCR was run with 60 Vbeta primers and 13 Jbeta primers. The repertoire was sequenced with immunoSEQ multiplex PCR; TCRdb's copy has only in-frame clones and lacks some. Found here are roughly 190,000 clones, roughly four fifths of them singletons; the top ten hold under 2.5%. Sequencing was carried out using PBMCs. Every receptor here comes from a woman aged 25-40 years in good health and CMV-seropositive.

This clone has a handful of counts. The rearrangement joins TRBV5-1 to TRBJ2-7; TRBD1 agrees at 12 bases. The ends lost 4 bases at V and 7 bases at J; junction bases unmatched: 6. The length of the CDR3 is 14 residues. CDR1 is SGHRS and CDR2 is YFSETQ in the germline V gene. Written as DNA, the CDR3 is TGCGCCAGCAGCACGGGACAGGGGGCGAGGGAGCAGTACTTC. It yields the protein CASSTGQGAREQYF.

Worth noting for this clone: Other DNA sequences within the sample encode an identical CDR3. The DNA for the CDR3 is TGTGCCAGCAGTGTCGACGGGGAAAGACAAACCATATATTTT. It translates to CASSVDGERQTIYF. The chain is built from TRBV6-5 and TRBJ1-3, with D uncertain. This CDR3 region has 14 residues. V was trimmed by 5 bases and J by 10 bases, leaving 18 bases between them. Germline values: CDR1 MNHEY, CDR2 SVGAGI.

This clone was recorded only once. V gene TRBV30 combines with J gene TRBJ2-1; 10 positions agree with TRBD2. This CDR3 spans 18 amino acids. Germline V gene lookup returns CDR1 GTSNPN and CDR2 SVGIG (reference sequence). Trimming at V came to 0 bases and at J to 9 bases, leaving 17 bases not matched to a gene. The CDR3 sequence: CAWSVQPRTSGSEGEQFF. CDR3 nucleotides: TGTGCCTGGAGTGTTCAACCGCGGACTAGCGGAAGTGAAGGTGAGCAGTTCTTC.

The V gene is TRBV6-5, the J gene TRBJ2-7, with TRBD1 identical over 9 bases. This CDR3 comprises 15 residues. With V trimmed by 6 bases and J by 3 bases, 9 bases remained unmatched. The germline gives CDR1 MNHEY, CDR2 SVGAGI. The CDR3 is CASSITGGKGYEQYF. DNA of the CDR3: TGTGCCAGCAGCATAACAGGGGGCAAAGGCTACGAGCAGTACTTC.

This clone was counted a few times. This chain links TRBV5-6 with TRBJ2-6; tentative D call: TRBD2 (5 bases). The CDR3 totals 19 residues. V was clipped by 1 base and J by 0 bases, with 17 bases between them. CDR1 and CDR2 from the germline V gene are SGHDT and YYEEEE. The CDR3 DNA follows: TGTGCCAGCAGCTTGTTCGGACGGGGTTCACCCTCTGGGGCCAACGTCCTGACTTTC. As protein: CASSLFGRGSPSGANVLTF.

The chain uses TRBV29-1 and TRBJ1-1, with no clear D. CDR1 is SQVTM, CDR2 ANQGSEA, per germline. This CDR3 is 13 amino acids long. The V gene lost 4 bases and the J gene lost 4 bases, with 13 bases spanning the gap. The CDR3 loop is CSVAGLMTTEAFF. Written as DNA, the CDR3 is TGCAGCGTTGCTGGACTCATGACCACTGAAGCTTTCTTT.

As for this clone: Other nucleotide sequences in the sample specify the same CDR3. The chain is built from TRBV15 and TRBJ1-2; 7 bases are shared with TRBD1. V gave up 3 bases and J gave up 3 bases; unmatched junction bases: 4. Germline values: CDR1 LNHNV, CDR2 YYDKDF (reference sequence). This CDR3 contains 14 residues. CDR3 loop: CATSRPGGDYGYTF. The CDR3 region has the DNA TGTGCCACCAGCAGGCCAGGGGGTGACTATGGCTACACCTTC. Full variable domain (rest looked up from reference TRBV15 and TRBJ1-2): DAMVIQNPRYQVTQFGKPVTLSCSQTLNHNVMYWYQQKSSQAPKLLFHYYDKDFNNEADTPDNFQSRRPNTSFCFLDIRSPGLGDTAMYLCATSRPGGDYGYTFGSGTRLTVV.

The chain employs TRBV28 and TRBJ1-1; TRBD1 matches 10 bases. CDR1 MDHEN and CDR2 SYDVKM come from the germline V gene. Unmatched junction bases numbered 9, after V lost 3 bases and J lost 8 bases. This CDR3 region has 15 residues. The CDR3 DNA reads TGTGCCAGCAGTTTGCCCGACAGGGGGCCAGGGGAAGCTTTCTTT. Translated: CASSLPDRGPGEAFF.

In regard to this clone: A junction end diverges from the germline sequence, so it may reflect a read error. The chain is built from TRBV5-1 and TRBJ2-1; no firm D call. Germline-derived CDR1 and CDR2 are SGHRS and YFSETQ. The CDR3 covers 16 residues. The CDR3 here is CASMIRETNLYNGQFF. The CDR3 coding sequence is TGCGCCAGCATGATACGAGAAACTAATCTTTACAATGGGCAGTTCTTC.

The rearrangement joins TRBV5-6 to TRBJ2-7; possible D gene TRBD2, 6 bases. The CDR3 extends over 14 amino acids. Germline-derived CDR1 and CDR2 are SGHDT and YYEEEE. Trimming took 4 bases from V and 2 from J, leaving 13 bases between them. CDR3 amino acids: CASSQRDWPYEQYF. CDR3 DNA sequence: TGTGCCAGCAGCCAAAGGGACTGGCCCTACGAGCAGTACTTC.

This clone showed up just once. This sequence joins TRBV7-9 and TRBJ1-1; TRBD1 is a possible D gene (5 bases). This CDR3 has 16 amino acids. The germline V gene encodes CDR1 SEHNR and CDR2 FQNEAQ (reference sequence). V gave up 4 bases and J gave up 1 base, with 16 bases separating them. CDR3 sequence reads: CASSSRGQVRNTEAFF. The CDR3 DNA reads TGTGCCAGCAGCTCGCGGGGCCAGGTCAGGAACACTGAAGCTTTCTTT.

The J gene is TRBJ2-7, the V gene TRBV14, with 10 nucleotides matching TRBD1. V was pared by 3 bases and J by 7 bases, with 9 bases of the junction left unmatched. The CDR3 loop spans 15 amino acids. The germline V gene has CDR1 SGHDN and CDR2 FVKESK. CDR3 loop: CASSQNTGTGAEQYF. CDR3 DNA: TGTGCCAGCAGCCAGAATACCGGGACAGGGGCTGAGCAGTACTTC.

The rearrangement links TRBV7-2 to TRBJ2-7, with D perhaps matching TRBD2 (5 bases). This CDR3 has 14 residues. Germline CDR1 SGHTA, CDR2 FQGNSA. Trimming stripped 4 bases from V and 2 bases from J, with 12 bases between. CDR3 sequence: CASSSRLPPYEQYF. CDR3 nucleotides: TGTGCCAGCAGCTCCAGACTACCCCCCTACGAGCAGTACTTC. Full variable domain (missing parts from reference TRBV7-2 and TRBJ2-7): GAGVSQSPSNKVTEKGKDVELRCDPISGHTALYWYRQSLGQGLEFLIYFQGNSAPDKSGLPSDRFSAERTGGSVSTLTIQRTQQEDSAVYLCASSSRLPPYEQYFGPGTRLTVT.

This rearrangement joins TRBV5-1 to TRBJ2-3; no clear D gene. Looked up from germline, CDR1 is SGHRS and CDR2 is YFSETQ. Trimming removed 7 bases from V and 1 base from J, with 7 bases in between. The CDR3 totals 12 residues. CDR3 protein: CASGPGTDTQYF. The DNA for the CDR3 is TGCGCCAGCGGTCCGGGCACAGATACGCAGTATTTT.

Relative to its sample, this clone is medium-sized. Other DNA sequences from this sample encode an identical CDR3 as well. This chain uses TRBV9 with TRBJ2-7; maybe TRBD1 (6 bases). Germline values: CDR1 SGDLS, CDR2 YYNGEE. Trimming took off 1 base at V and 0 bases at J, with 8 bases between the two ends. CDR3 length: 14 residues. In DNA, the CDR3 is TGTGCCAGCAGCGTATCCAGGGGCTCCTACGAGCAGTACTTC. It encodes CASSVSRGSYEQYF.

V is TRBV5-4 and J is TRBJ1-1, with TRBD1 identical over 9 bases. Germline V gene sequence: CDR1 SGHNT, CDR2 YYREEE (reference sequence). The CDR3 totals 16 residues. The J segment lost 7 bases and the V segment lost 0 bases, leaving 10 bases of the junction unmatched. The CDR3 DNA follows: TGTGCCAGCAGCTTGGGATCGACAGGGGGGGGTGGTGAAGCTTTCTTT. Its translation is CASSLGSTGGGGEAFF.

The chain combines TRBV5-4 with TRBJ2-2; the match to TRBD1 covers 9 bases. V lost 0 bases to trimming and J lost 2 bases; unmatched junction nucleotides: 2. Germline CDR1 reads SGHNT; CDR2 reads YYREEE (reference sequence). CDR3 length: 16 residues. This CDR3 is CASSLGGQGNTGELFF. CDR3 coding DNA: TGTGCCAGCAGCTTGGGGGGACAGGGTAACACCGGGGAGCTGTTTTTT.

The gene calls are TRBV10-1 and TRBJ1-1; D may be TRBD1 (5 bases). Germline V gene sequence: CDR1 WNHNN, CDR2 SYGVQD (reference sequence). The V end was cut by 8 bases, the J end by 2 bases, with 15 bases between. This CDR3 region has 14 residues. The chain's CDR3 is CASRGSGDNTEAFF. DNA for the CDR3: TGCGCCAGCCGAGGCTCGGGGGATAACACTGAAGCTTTCTTT.

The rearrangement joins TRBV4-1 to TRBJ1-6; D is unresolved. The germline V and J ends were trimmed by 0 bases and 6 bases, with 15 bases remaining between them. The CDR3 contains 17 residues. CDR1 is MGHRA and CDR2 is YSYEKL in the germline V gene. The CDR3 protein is CASSQDGERRGNSPLHF. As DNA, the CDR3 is TGCGCCAGCAGCCAAGATGGGGAGAGGCGCGGTAATTCACCCCTCCACTTT.